This T cell receptor beta chain was observed in a study of a mutant IDH1 vaccine in newly diagnosed glioma. Study context: Most patients had received both radiotherapy and temozolomide, the prior options being radiotherapy, temozolomide, or both.

Regarding time point: baseline, week 1 (first vaccination visit). Treatment defined: pre-vaccination baseline after standard-of-care therapy. Worth noting for this clone: The antigen is not known.

The data were produced by immunoSEQ multiplex PCR, yet TCRdb's version contains in-frame clones alone and is incomplete. The sample lists 59,000 or so clones, about nine tenths occurring once. Per germline, CDR1 SGHVS and CDR2 FQNEAQ. V lost 1 base to trimming and J lost 2 bases, with 8 bases between them. CDR3 length: 14 residues. General observations from the study: With respect to changes in top peripheral T cell clonotypes, pseudoprogression seemed unrelated.

This chain connects TRBV7-8 to TRBJ1-2; possibly TRBD1 for D (6 bases). The clonotype was recovered from a man aged 50 or older with glioma. The starting material was PBMCs, obtained from a glioma patient treated with radiotherapy, temozolomide or both. CDR3 protein: CASSLVGQNYGYTF. CDR3 coding DNA: TGTGCCAGCAGCTTAGTAGGACAGAACTATGGCTACACCTTC. The whole variable domain, remainder taken from reference TRBV7-8 and TRBJ1-2, is GAGVSQSPRYKVAKRGQDVALRCDPISGHVSLFWYQQALGQGPEFLTYFQNEAQLDKSGLPSDRFFAERPEGSVSTLKIQRTQQEDSAVYLCASSLVGQNYGYTFGSGTRLTVV.